A selection of T cell receptor beta chains follows, all from one sample in a study of CD8+ T cells in alopecia areata. Measured with immunoSEQ multiplex PCR; TCRdb has only the in-frame clones, and not every one. The sample has some 130,000 clones; almost 50% are singletons. Sequenced here: CD8+ T cells sorted from blood, sampled at week 0. The origin of the receptors is a human donor with alopecia areata. The CDR3 runs from the conserved cysteine through the conserved F or W. D genes are given only for firm matches. Clone size appears in some rows only: once, few, many, or a class for an expanded clone.

clone_size: -
d_call: -
v_call: TRBV27
j_call: TRBJ1-2
cdr3_aa: CASRGRDYGYTF
cdr3_nt: TGTGCCAGCAGGGGGCGAGACTATGGCTACACCTTC

clone_size: -
d_call: -
v_call: TRBV4-1
j_call: TRBJ1-1
cdr3_aa: CASSQAAGSEAFF
cdr3_nt: TGCGCCAGCAGCCAAGCGGCAGGGAGTGAAGCTTTCTTT

clone_size: few
d_call: -
v_call: TRBV30
j_call: TRBJ2-3
cdr3_aa: CAWRALEGMDTQYF
cdr3_nt: TGTGCCTGGAGGGCCTTAGAGGGTATGGATACGCAGTATTTT

clone_size: few
d_call: -
v_call: TRBV7-2
j_call: TRBJ2-1
cdr3_aa: CASSLSKSYNEQFF
cdr3_nt: TGTGCCAGCAGCCTATCGAAGTCCTACAATGAGCAGTTCTTC

clone_size: -
d_call: -
v_call: TRBV6-5
j_call: TRBJ2-2
cdr3_aa: CASSYSGNTGELFF
cdr3_nt: TGTGCCAGCAGTTACTCTGGAAACACCGGGGAGCTGTTTTTT

clone_size: few
d_call: TRBD2
v_call: TRBV5-1
j_call: TRBJ2-5
cdr3_aa: CASSFGSGGLKETQYF
cdr3_nt: TGCGCCAGCAGCTTTGGGAGCGGGGGCCTCAAAGAGACCCAGTACTTC

clone_size: few
d_call: -
v_call: TRBV6-6
j_call: TRBJ1-1
cdr3_aa: CASSYVAPNTEAFF
cdr3_nt: TGTGCCAGCAGTTATGTCGCTCCGAACACTGAAGCTTTCTTT

clone_size: -
d_call: -
v_call: TRBV27
j_call: TRBJ2-3
cdr3_aa: CASSLSIIGDTQYF
cdr3_nt: TGTGCCAGCAGTTTATCGATAATTGGAGATACGCAGTATTTT

clone_size: -
d_call: TRBD1
v_call: TRBV5-1
j_call: TRBJ2-4
cdr3_aa: CASSTGRRTGENIQYF
cdr3_nt: TGCGCCAGCAGCACTGGTAGAAGGACAGGGGAAAACATTCAGTACTTC

clone_size: -
d_call: -
v_call: TRBV25-1
j_call: TRBJ2-2
cdr3_aa: CAFSSSSTGELFF
cdr3_nt: TGTGCCTTCAGCTCCTCGAGCACCGGGGAGCTGTTTTTT

clone_size: -
d_call: TRBD1
v_call: TRBV7-9
j_call: TRBJ1-6
cdr3_aa: CASSRPGQMNSPLHF
cdr3_nt: TGTGCCAGCAGCCGTCCGGGACAGATGAATTCACCCCTCCACTTT

clone_size: -
d_call: -
v_call: TRBV23-1
j_call: TRBJ2-5
cdr3_aa: CASSPSETQYF
cdr3_nt: TGCGCCAGCAGTCCGAGCGAGACCCAGTACTTC

clone_size: few
d_call: -
v_call: TRBV6-6
j_call: TRBJ1-1
cdr3_aa: CASSPQGPRREAFF
cdr3_nt: TGTGCCAGCAGTCCGCAGGGGCCGCGTCGGGAAGCTTTCTTT

clone_size: few
d_call: -
v_call: TRBV4-1
j_call: TRBJ2-7
cdr3_aa: CASSLRGGDTYEQYF
cdr3_nt: TGCGCCAGCAGCCTACGGGGCGGGGACACCTACGAGCAGTACTTC

clone_size: once
d_call: -
v_call: TRBV30
j_call: TRBJ2-7
cdr3_aa: CAWSVEGFSEQYF
cdr3_nt: TGTGCCTGGAGTGTAGAGGGATTCAGCGAGCAGTACTTC

clone_size: few
d_call: -
v_call: TRBV7-9
j_call: TRBJ2-5
cdr3_aa: CASSPGWTGTETQYF
cdr3_nt: TGTGCCAGCAGCCCCGGGTGGACGGGTACCGAAACCCAGTACTTC

clone_size: -
d_call: -
v_call: TRBV29-1
j_call: TRBJ1-2
cdr3_aa: CSVEGEGLGYTF
cdr3_nt: TGCAGCGTTGAGGGGGAAGGGTTGGGCTACACCTTC

clone_size: -
d_call: TRBD1
v_call: TRBV13
j_call: TRBJ1-2
cdr3_aa: CASLMSGTGFYGYTF
cdr3_nt: TGTGCCAGCCTGATGTCCGGGACAGGGTTTTATGGCTACACCTTC

clone_size: -
d_call: -
v_call: TRBV6-6
j_call: TRBJ1-5
cdr3_aa: CASVSAGNQPQHF
cdr3_nt: TGTGCCAGCGTGAGTGCCGGAAATCAGCCCCAGCATTTT

clone_size: -
d_call: -
v_call: TRBV2
j_call: TRBJ2-7
cdr3_aa: CASSERGTSDEQYF
cdr3_nt: TGTGCCAGCAGTGAACGCGGGACTTCCGACGAGCAGTACTTC

clone_size: few
d_call: -
v_call: TRBV4-1
j_call: TRBJ1-1
cdr3_aa: CASSQDVGRYTEAFF
cdr3_nt: TGCGCCAGCAGCCAAGATGTGGGGCGGTACACTGAAGCTTTCTTT

clone_size: few
d_call: -
v_call: TRBV30
j_call: TRBJ2-7
cdr3_aa: CAWSGDRYEQYF
cdr3_nt: TGTGCCTGGAGTGGCGACAGGTACGAGCAGTACTTC

clone_size: few
d_call: TRBD2
v_call: TRBV19
j_call: TRBJ2-2
cdr3_aa: CASGLAGGTGELFF
cdr3_nt: TGTGCCAGCGGACTAGCGGGGGGCACCGGGGAGCTGTTTTTT

clone_size: once
d_call: -
v_call: TRBV13
j_call: TRBJ2-7
cdr3_aa: CASSQDEQYF
cdr3_nt: TGTGCCAGCAGTCAGGACGAGCAGTACTTC

clone_size: -
d_call: -
v_call: TRBV9
j_call: TRBJ1-5
cdr3_aa: CASSAADDNQPQHF
cdr3_nt: TGTGCCAGCAGCGCCGCGGACGACAATCAGCCCCAGCATTTT

clone_size: -
d_call: -
v_call: TRBV4-1
j_call: TRBJ1-2
cdr3_aa: CASSQERVAGGYTF
cdr3_nt: TGCGCCAGCAGCCAAGAGAGAGTTGCTGGTGGCTACACCTTC

clone_size: -
d_call: -
v_call: TRBV29-1
j_call: TRBJ1-2
cdr3_aa: CSVKDPTINYGYTF
cdr3_nt: TGCAGCGTTAAAGATCCAACCATAAACTATGGCTACACCTTC

clone_size: -
d_call: -
v_call: TRBV5-6
j_call: TRBJ1-1
cdr3_aa: CASSFFDTEAFF
cdr3_nt: TGTGCCAGCAGCTTTTTCGACACTGAAGCTTTCTTT

clone_size: few
d_call: TRBD1
v_call: TRBV27
j_call: TRBJ1-5
cdr3_aa: CASSLTGGNQPQHF
cdr3_nt: TGTGCCAGCAGTTTGACAGGGGGAAATCAGCCCCAGCATTTT

clone_size: few
d_call: -
v_call: TRBV29-1
j_call: TRBJ1-2
cdr3_aa: CSVEGGEANYGYTF
cdr3_nt: TGCAGCGTTGAGGGGGGAGAAGCTAACTATGGCTACACCTTC

clone_size: -
d_call: TRBD1
v_call: TRBV29-1
j_call: TRBJ1-2
cdr3_aa: CSVPDRANYGYTF
cdr3_nt: TGCAGCGTTCCGGACAGGGCTAACTATGGCTACACCTTC

clone_size: once
d_call: TRBD1
v_call: TRBV30
j_call: TRBJ1-2
cdr3_aa: CAWSVRGRETGPRGYTF
cdr3_nt: TGTGCCTGGAGTGTAAGGGGGCGCGAGACAGGGCCGCGGGGCTACACCTTC

clone_size: few
d_call: -
v_call: TRBV7-3
j_call: TRBJ1-1
cdr3_aa: CASSPIGGNTEAFF
cdr3_nt: TGTGCCAGCAGCCCCATCGGGGGCAACACTGAAGCTTTCTTT

clone_size: -
d_call: TRBD1
v_call: TRBV19
j_call: TRBJ1-6
cdr3_aa: CASSTGPGQGNTPLHF
cdr3_nt: TGTGCCAGTAGTACGGGACCGGGACAGGGTAACACACCCCTCCACTTT

clone_size: -
d_call: -
v_call: TRBV10-3
j_call: TRBJ1-2
cdr3_aa: CAISGSSGYTF
cdr3_nt: TGTGCCATCAGTGGGAGCTCTGGCTACACCTTC

clone_size: -
d_call: -
v_call: TRBV5-1
j_call: TRBJ1-1
cdr3_aa: CASSLESWNTEAFF
cdr3_nt: TGCGCCAGCAGCTTGGAGTCCTGGAACACTGAAGCTTTCTTT

clone_size: few
d_call: -
v_call: TRBV29-1
j_call: TRBJ2-7
cdr3_aa: CSARDTPYEQYF
cdr3_nt: TGCAGCGCGAGGGACACCCCCTACGAGCAGTACTTC

clone_size: few
d_call: -
v_call: TRBV29-1
j_call: TRBJ2-7
cdr3_aa: CSVTFRESYEQYF
cdr3_nt: TGCAGCGTTACATTCAGGGAATCCTACGAGCAGTACTTC